These 19 T cell receptor beta chains came from one sample sequenced in a study of blood T cell repertoires in COVID-19. TCRdb's table, derived via immunoSEQ multiplex PCR, lists solely in-frame clones and lacks some. This sample has over 200,000 clones, with about nine tenths found just once. The sequenced sample was PBMCs or T cells enriched from blood (not recorded which). Receptors originate from a woman aged 25 to 39 with acute COVID-19.

For the CDR3, the DNA is TGTGCCAGCAGTCAAACCGGCCCGGAGGCAGCTTTCTTT. Amino acid sequence: CASSQTGPEAAFF. V is TRBV25-1 and J is TRBJ1-1; D is uncertain. CDR1 and CDR2 from the germline V gene are MGHDK and SYGVNS. CDR3 size: 13 residues. Trimming stripped 5 bases from V and 10 bases from J, with 17 bases between.

Here the CDR3 reads CSASTGGIMNTEAFF. CDR3 nucleotides: TGCAGTGCTAGTACAGGGGGCATCATGAACACTGAAGCTTTCTTT. The chain is built from TRBV20-1 and TRBJ1-1; 9 nucleotides agree with TRBD1. The junction had 5 bases not matched to a gene; V was cut back by 3 bases and J by 0 bases. CDR3 length: 15 residues. Germline CDR1 DFQATT, CDR2 SNEGSKA (reference sequence).

The rearrangement joins TRBV7-2 to TRBJ1-1; 7 nucleotides align to TRBD1. In germline, CDR1 is SGHTA, CDR2 FQGNSA. The V segment lost 5 bases and the J segment 3 bases; nucleotides outside the gene matches: 9. CDR3 size: 15 residues. CDR3 DNA: TGTGCCAGCAGCAGCGCCAGGGGGAAAGACACTGAAGCTTTCTTT. This encodes CASSSARGKDTEAFF. Filled out from reference TRBV7-2 and TRBJ1-1, the complete variable domain reads GAGVSQSPSNKVTEKGKDVELRCDPISGHTALYWYRQSLGQGLEFLIYFQGNSAPDKSGLPSDRFSAERTGGSVSTLTIQRTQQEDSAVYLCASSSARGKDTEAFFGQGTRLTVV.

The rearrangement links TRBV5-6 to TRBJ1-1; TRBD1 is a possible D gene (6 bases). The length of the CDR3 is 14 residues. Trimming removed 6 bases at V and 1 base at J, with 13 bases between. Looked up from germline, CDR1 is SGHDT and CDR2 is YYEEEE. DNA for the CDR3: TGTGCCAGCACCTTACAGGGATCGAACACTGAAGCTTTCTTT. It codes for CASTLQGSNTEAFF.

The V gene is TRBV10-2, the J gene TRBJ2-1, with 8 bases identical to TRBD1. V lost 0 bases to trimming and J lost 7 bases; unmatched junction nucleotides: 11. Germline loops: CDR1 WSHSY, CDR2 SAAADI. The CDR3 length is 17 residues. For the CDR3, the DNA is TGCGCCAGCAGTGAGTCCACAGGGGGGACCGGTAAGAATGAGCAGTTCTTC. Translation: CASSESTGGTGKNEQFF.

The chain uses TRBV6-1 and TRBJ1-5, with D uncertain. The CDR3 is 14 amino acids. Germline-derived CDR1 and CDR2 are MNHNS and SASEGT. V was clipped by 2 bases and J by 5 bases, with 10 bases between them. The CDR3 nucleotides are TGTGCCAGCAGTGAAAGCACGTTGGATCAGCCCCAGCATTTT. This sequence encodes CASSESTLDQPQHF.

The CDR3 spells CASGVAGGPQETQYF. CDR3 sequence (DNA): TGTGCCAGCGGCGTGGCGGGGGGACCCCAAGAGACCCAGTACTTC. V and J are TRBV27 and TRBJ2-5; the match to TRBD2 covers 8 bases. J was trimmed by 1 base and V by 8 bases; bases with no gene match: 9. The CDR3 runs 15 residues. The germline V gene encodes CDR1 MNHEY and CDR2 SMNVEV (reference sequence).

The chain combines TRBV5-1 with TRBJ2-1; no clear D gene. V shed 4 bases and J shed 1 base, with 6 bases lying between them. Germline V gene lookup returns CDR1 SGHRS and CDR2 YFSETQ. The CDR3 is made up of 13 amino acids. For the CDR3, the DNA is TGCGCCAGCAGCCCCGGTTCCTACAATGAGCAGTTCTTC. It specifies CASSPGSYNEQFF.

The V and J genes are TRBV28 and TRBJ2-5; 8 bases are shared with TRBD1. Germline values: CDR1 MDHEN, CDR2 SYDVKM. This CDR3 region has 17 residues. Trimming at V came to 6 bases and at J to 0 bases, leaving 12 bases not matched to a gene. CDR3: CASRTSRGLTYQETQYF. CDR3 DNA sequence: TGTGCCAGCAGAACCTCCAGGGGGCTAACCTACCAAGAGACCCAGTACTTC.

V gene TRBV15 combines with J gene TRBJ1-2, with 10 bases aligning to TRBD1. Germline V gene data show CDR1 as LNHNV and CDR2 as YYDKDF (reference sequence). CDR3 length: 16 residues. With 1 base clipped from V and 4 bases from J, the junction kept 6 bases outside the gene matches. The chain's CDR3 is CATSRGSGTGAYGYTF. The CDR3 DNA sequence: TGTGCCACCAGCAGAGGTTCTGGGACAGGGGCCTATGGCTACACCTTC.

In nucleotides, the CDR3 is TGTGCCAGCAGTGGACAGGGTTTGAGACCCCTCCACTTT. This codes for CASSGQGLRPLHF. This rearrangement joins TRBV2 to TRBJ1-6, with 7 bases fitting TRBD1. Germline V CDR1 and CDR2: SNHLY, FYNNEI. V was clipped by 4 bases and J by 12 bases; unmatched bases: 6. The CDR3 is 13 amino acids.

This chain uses TRBV6-6 with TRBJ1-2; the match to TRBD1 covers 7 bases. Germline V gene lookup returns CDR1 MNHNY and CDR2 SVGAGI (reference sequence). The V and J ends lost 4 bases and 4 bases, in that order; junction bases with no gene match: 9. The CDR3 runs to 15 residues. The CDR3 nucleotides read TGTGCCAGCAGTTCCCAAGACAGGGAGGCCTATGGCTACACCTTC. Translating it yields CASSSQDREAYGYTF.

This clone was observed a single time. This sequence joins TRBV27 and TRBJ2-5; 7 nucleotides agree with TRBD2. This CDR3 has 14 amino acids. With 2 bases clipped from V and 5 bases from J, the junction kept 5 bases outside the gene matches. Germline V lookup: CDR1 MNHEY, CDR2 SMNVEV (reference sequence). CDR3 protein: CASSLEPGGETQYF. Written as DNA, the CDR3 is TGTGCCAGCAGTTTAGAGCCCGGGGGGGAGACCCAGTACTTC.

V usage is TRBV7-2 and J usage is TRBJ1-6; TRBD1 agrees at 9 bases. The germline V gene encodes CDR1 SGHTA and CDR2 FQGNSA. The CDR3 runs 17 residues. The junction had 3 bases not matched to a gene; V was cut back by 3 bases and J by 0 bases. The CDR3 sequence: CASSLGTGSSYNSPLHF. CDR3 DNA: TGTGCCAGCAGCTTGGGGACAGGGAGCTCCTATAATTCACCCCTCCACTTT.

V and J are TRBV24-1 and TRBJ2-2; 7 bases line up with TRBD1. CDR3 size: 15 residues. Germline CDR1 reads KGHDR; CDR2 reads SFDVKD. V trimming: 8 bases; J trimming: 7 bases; junction bases outside the gene matches: 12. CDR3 region: CATTGLTGPDGELFF. The CDR3 DNA is TGTGCCACCACTGGTCTGACAGGGCCGGACGGGGAGCTGTTTTTT.

This clone has only one observation. The chain carries TRBV6-5 and TRBJ2-1, with 14 bases lining up with TRBD2. The CDR3 is 16 amino acids. Unmatched junction bases numbered 3, after V lost 4 bases and J lost 4 bases. The germline V gene has CDR1 MNHEY and CDR2 SVGAGI. The chain's CDR3 is CASSLTSGGVYNEQFF. The DNA of the CDR3 is TGTGCCAGCAGTTTGACTAGCGGGGGGGTTTACAATGAGCAGTTCTTC.

This chain's CDR3 is CASSWTVNTEAFF. The CDR3 DNA reads as TGTGCCAGCAGCTGGACAGTGAACACTGAAGCTTTCTTT. This chain links TRBV5-4 with TRBJ1-1; D is possibly TRBD1 (6 bases). The CDR3 totals 13 residues. Germline CDR1 SGHNT, CDR2 YYREEE (reference sequence). The V end was cut by 3 bases, the J end by 0 bases, with 6 bases between.

The chain carries TRBV27 and TRBJ1-2; TRBD1 might be the D (6 bases). V dropped 5 bases and J dropped 8 bases, with 18 bases sitting between them. CDR1 is MNHEY and CDR2 is SMNVEV in the germline V gene (reference sequence). The CDR3 is 14 amino acids. The CDR3 loop is CASSTGHLSGGYTF. CDR3 coding DNA: TGTGCCAGCAGTACGGGACATCTGAGTGGCGGCTACACCTTC.

The chain uses TRBV2 and TRBJ1-4, with D unresolved. Between the trimmed V and J ends, which lost 8 bases and 4 bases, there was a span of 17 bases. Germline assignment: CDR1 SNHLY and CDR2 FYNNEI. There are 15 residues in the CDR3. CDR3 nucleotides: TGTGCCAGCGCACGACACGGGGAATTTAATGAAAAACTGTTTTTT. It specifies CASARHGEFNEKLFF.